This TCR beta chain came from a study of breast tumors, draining lymph nodes, adjacent tissues. The germline V gene has CDR1 DFQATT and CDR2 SNEGSKA (reference sequence). V lost 2 bases, J lost 1 base, and 14 bases lay in between. This CDR3 has 15 amino acids. This clonotype was seen at least ten times. MiXCR was run by TCRdb on the multiplex PCR reads, yielding one entry per CDR3 protein. The sample includes around 140,000 distinct CDR3 sequences, 20% to 25% of them seen just once. Axillary draining lymph nodes of breast cancer patients supplied the node samples. The source is a female donor with breast cancer. Some clones in this sample may be carry-over from other donors' samples. The specimen sequenced was axillary lymph node tissue. The chain combines TRBV20-1 with TRBJ2-5; possibly TRBD1 or TRBD2 for D (5 bases each). CDR3 DNA sequence: TGCAGTGCTAGATCCGGGACCCCGTTCCAAGAGACCCAGTACTTC. Translated, it gives CSARSGTPFQETQYF.